This is a list of T cell receptor beta chains from one sample in a study of blood T cell repertoires in COVID-19. Sequenced by immunoSEQ multiplex PCR; TCRdb stores in-frame clones only, minus some. The data show about 200,000 clones, with approximately 85% seen just once and 4.5% to 5% held by the top ten. The sample was peripheral blood. The receptors here all came from a woman of 80 years or more with acute or convalescent COVID-19. Each CDR3 is given with its conserved first and last residue. A D gene is named only where the DNA matches it firmly. Clone size appears in some rows only: once, few, many, or a class for an expanded clone.

TRBV11-2,TRBD1,NA,TRBJ2-7,CASGRSGGEQYF,TGTGCCAGCGGAAGGTCAGGGGGCGAGCAGTACTTC
TRBV7-9,TRBD1,NA,TRBJ1-4,CASSLTGTTNEKLFF,TGTGCCAGCAGCTTGACAGGGACAACTAATGAAAAACTGTTTTTT
TRBV6-2/TRBV6-3,TRBD1,once,TRBJ2-7,CASSYGDSSIYEQYF,TGTGCCAGCAGTTATGGGGACAGCAGTATCTACGAGCAGTACTTC
TRBV7-9,TRBD1,once,TRBJ1-1,CASRTGTANTEAFF,TGTGCCAGCAGAACTGGGACAGCGAACACTGAAGCTTTCTTT
TRBV9,TRBD2,NA,TRBJ2-1,CASSSTGLVSPDEQFF,TGTGCCAGCAGCTCAACGGGACTAGTCTCTCCCGATGAGCAGTTCTTC
TRBV9,NA,NA,TRBJ1-3,CASTRDSGNTIYF,TGTGCCAGCACGAGAGACTCTGGAAACACCATATATTTT
TRBV10-2,TRBD1,NA,TRBJ2-5,CASARPQGAWETQYF,TGCGCCAGCGCCCGGCCCCAGGGGGCTTGGGAGACCCAGTACTTC
TRBV7-2,NA,once,TRBJ2-2,CASSSRRAGELFF,TGTGCCAGCAGCTCGCGGCGGGCCGGGGAGCTGTTTTTT
TRBV4-2,NA,NA,TRBJ1-2,CASSQDTSYGYTF,TGTGCCAGCAGCCAAGATACCAGCTATGGCTACACCTTC
TRBV4-2,NA,NA,TRBJ2-7,CASSPTRLGEQYF,TGTGCCAGCAGCCCTACCCGACTAGGCGAGCAGTACTTC
TRBV5-1,NA,NA,TRBJ2-2,CASSLQRASNTGELFF,TGCGCCAGCAGCCTCCAGAGGGCTTCGAACACCGGGGAGCTGTTTTTT
TRBV7-2,TRBD1,NA,TRBJ2-1,CASSYDRGRINEQFF,TGTGCCAGCAGCTATGACAGGGGGCGCATCAATGAGCAGTTCTTC
TRBV29-1,NA,NA,TRBJ1-1,CSVDGVNTEAFF,TGCAGCGTTGACGGGGTAAACACTGAAGCTTTCTTT
TRBV11-2,TRBD2,NA,TRBJ2-5,CASSFVLSGETQYF,TGTGCCAGCAGCTTCGTCCTTAGCGGGGAGACCCAGTACTTC
TRBV5-8,NA,NA,TRBJ1-1,CASSLSLAGTSEAFF,TGTGCCAGCAGCTTGTCTCTGGCAGGAACCAGTGAAGCTTTCTTT
TRBV11-3,TRBD1,few,TRBJ1-1,CASSPQGAANTEAFF,TGTGCCAGCAGCCCTCAGGGGGCTGCGAACACTGAAGCTTTCTTT
TRBV7-3,NA,NA,TRBJ2-3,CASSLYGPGDTQYF,TGTGCCAGCAGCTTATATGGACCGGGGGATACGCAGTATTTT
TRBV5-1,NA,NA,TRBJ1-1,CASSLAAGVITEAFF,TGCGCCAGCAGCTTGGCTGCAGGGGTTATTACTGAAGCTTTCTTT
TRBV6-2/TRBV6-3,NA,NA,TRBJ1-1,CASSYSIRTPDTEAFF,TGTGCCAGCAGTTACTCGATACGGACACCGGACACTGAAGCTTTCTTT
TRBV4-3,NA,NA,TRBJ1-2,CASSQEAGYGYTF,TGCGCCAGCAGCCAAGAAGCTGGCTATGGCTACACCTTC
TRBV9,NA,NA,TRBJ2-5,CASSVGPSQETQYF,TGTGCCAGCAGCGTGGGGCCCAGCCAAGAGACCCAGTACTTC
TRBV5-6,TRBD1,NA,TRBJ1-3,CASSPTGGPGNTIYF,TGTGCCAGCAGCCCTACAGGGGGCCCTGGAAACACCATATATTTT
TRBV25-1,NA,NA,TRBJ2-7,CASSEYGRSIYEQYF,TGTGCCAGCAGTGAATACGGGAGATCAATTTACGAGCAGTACTTC
TRBV7-9,NA,NA,TRBJ1-1,CASSLLGFGAFF,TGTGCCAGCAGCTTACTCGGCTTCGGGGCTTTCTTT
TRBV7-2,TRBD2,NA,TRBJ2-3,CASSLLAGVGDTQYF,TGTGCCAGCAGCCTACTAGCGGGAGTAGGAGATACGCAGTATTTT
TRBV11-3,NA,NA,TRBJ2-7,CASSPNPGASYEQYF,TGTGCCAGCAGCCCAAACCCGGGAGCCTCCTACGAGCAGTACTTC
TRBV5-1,TRBD1,NA,TRBJ2-5,CASSGGQGAKETQYF,TGCGCCAGCAGCGGAGGACAGGGGGCAAAGGAGACCCAGTACTTC
TRBV7-2,TRBD1,NA,TRBJ2-7,CASSRRDSNSYEQYF,TGTGCCAGCAGCCGCCGGGACAGCAACTCCTACGAGCAGTACTTC
TRBV28,NA,NA,TRBJ2-4,CASIGRTGMIGLGKNIQYF,TGTGCCAGCATCGGGAGGACAGGGATGATTGGGTTGGGCAAAAACATTCAGTACTTC
TRBV25-1,NA,NA,TRBJ2-7,CASSEPSIQGSSYEQYF,TGTGCCAGCAGTGAACCAAGTATACAGGGAAGCTCCTACGAGCAGTACTTC
TRBV3-1/TRBV3-2,NA,NA,TRBJ2-3,CASSLRLSFGQDTQYF,TGTGCCAGCAGCCTCCGACTTAGCTTTGGTCAGGATACGCAGTATTTT
TRBV29-1,NA,NA,TRBJ2-1,CSATASEGHNEQFF,TGCAGCGCAACCGCTTCGGAGGGGCACAATGAGCAGTTCTTC
TRBV18,TRBD2,NA,TRBJ2-7,CASSQLAGVAEQYF,TGTGCCAGCTCACAACTAGCGGGAGTGGCCGAGCAGTACTTC
TRBV7-9,NA,NA,TRBJ2-7,CASSPIAASSYEQYF,TGTGCCAGCAGTCCAATAGCGGCAAGCTCCTACGAGCAGTACTTC
TRBV5-5,NA,NA,TRBJ1-2,CASSLASYSDSYGYTF,TGTGCCAGCAGCTTGGCATCCTATTCGGACAGCTATGGCTACACCTTC
TRBV6-6,NA,NA,TRBJ2-6,CASSLGGAGANVLTF,TGTGCCAGCAGCCTTGGAGGGGCCGGGGCCAACGTCCTGACTTTC
TRBV4-1,NA,medium-sized,TRBJ2-7,CASSPLHIDSYEQYF,TGCGCCAGCAGCCCACTACACATAGACTCCTACGAGCAGTACTTC
TRBV11-3,NA,NA,TRBJ2-7,CASSLVALPIPFFYEQYF,TGTGCCAGCAGCTTAGTGGCTTTGCCAATACCCTTTTTCTACGAGCAGTACTTC
TRBV12-5,NA,NA,TRBJ1-1,CASVMGPPNTEAFF,TGTGCTAGTGTTATGGGCCCCCCGAACACTGAAGCTTTCTTT
TRBV5-1,NA,few,TRBJ1-2,CASSLEGGDYTF,TGCGCCAGCAGCTTGGAGGGCGGGGACTACACCTTC
TRBV28,TRBD1,few,TRBJ2-5,CASSPGTAQETQYF,TGTGCCAGCAGTCCTGGGACAGCCCAAGAGACCCAGTACTTC